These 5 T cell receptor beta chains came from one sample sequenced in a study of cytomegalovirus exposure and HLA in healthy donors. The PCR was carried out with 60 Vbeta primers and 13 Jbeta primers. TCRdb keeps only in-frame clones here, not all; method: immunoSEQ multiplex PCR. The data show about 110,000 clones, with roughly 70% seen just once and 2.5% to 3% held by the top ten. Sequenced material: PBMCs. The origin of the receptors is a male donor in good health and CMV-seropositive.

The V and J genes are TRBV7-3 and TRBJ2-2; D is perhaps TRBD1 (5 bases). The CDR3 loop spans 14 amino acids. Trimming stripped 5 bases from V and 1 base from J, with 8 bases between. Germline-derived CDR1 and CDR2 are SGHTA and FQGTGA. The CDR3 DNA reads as TGTGCCAGCAGCCAGACAGAGAACACCGGGGAGCTGTTTTTT. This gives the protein CASSQTENTGELFF.

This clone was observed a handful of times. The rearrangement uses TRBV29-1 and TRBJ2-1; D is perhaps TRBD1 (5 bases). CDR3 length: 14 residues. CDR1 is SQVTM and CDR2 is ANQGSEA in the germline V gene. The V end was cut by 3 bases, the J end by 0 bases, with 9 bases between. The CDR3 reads CSVESRASYNEQFF. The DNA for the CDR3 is TGCAGCGTTGAGAGCAGGGCCTCCTACAATGAGCAGTTCTTC.

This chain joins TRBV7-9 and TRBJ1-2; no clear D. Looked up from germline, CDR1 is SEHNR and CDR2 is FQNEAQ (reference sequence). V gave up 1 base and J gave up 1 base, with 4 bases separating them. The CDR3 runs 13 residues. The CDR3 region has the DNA TGTGCCAGCAGCTTAGGTCTTAACTATGGCTACACCTTC. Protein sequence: CASSLGLNYGYTF.

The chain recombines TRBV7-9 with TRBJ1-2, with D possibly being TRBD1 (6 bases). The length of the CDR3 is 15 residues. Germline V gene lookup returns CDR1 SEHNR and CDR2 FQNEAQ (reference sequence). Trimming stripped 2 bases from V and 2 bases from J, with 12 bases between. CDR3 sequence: CASSLRGTGNYGYTF. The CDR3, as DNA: TGTGCCAGCAGCTTAAGGGGCACAGGGAACTATGGCTACACCTTC.

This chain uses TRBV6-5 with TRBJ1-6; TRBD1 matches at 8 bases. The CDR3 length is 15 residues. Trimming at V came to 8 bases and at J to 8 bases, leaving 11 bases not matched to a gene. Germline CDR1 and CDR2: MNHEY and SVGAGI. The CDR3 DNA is TGTGCCAGCCGGCGGGGGGGACAGGTAGATTCACCCCTCCACTTT. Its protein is CASRRGGQVDSPLHF.